The present entry profiles one T cell receptor (beta chain) with its context. The data derive from a study of beta chain features in type 1 diabetes. Every bit of the isolated RNA underwent reverse transcription, so sequencing read expressed TCRB transcripts. Data came from immunoSEQ multiplex PCR; TCRdb stores just in-frame clones and leaves some out. This table holds just over 600,000 clones, around a sixth found once. The germline CDR1 and CDR2 sequences are LGHNT and FRNRAP. This CDR3 contains 17 residues. Trimming shortened V by 1 base and J by 7 bases, and 20 bases separated the two germline ends.

The chain couples TRBV12-5 to TRBJ2-1; a possible D gene is TRBD2 (6 bases). The sample comprised naive CD4+ T cells from blood. The clonotype was recovered from a man aged 18 to 35 in good health. CDR3 sequence (DNA): TGTGCTAGTGGTTTGGCCCCAGGGAAGCGGGTGGGGAATGAGCAGTTCTTC. The encoded protein is CASGLAPGKRVGNEQFF.